The T cell receptor (beta chain) described here comes from a study of blood T cell repertoires in COVID-19. About the research overall: Samples of COVID-19 (acute and convalescent) were obtained from the United States, Italy and Spain. The cDNA or gDNA used as material had been derived from T cells, B-cell-depleted T cells, or PBMCs.

In the study's own analysis: How many nucleated cells were present was estimated from reference gene primer amplification. Sequenced by immunoSEQ multiplex PCR; TCRdb stores in-frame clones only, minus some. D and trimming were read from the DNA, whereas the V and J calls and clone size are those reported in that table. The repertoire consists of 200,000 to 250,000 clones, with around 87% occurring once and the leading ten covering around 3%. The V gene lost 4 bases and the J gene lost 0 bases, with 12 bases spanning the gap. The CDR3 loop spans 16 amino acids. Germline CDR1 reads MNHNS; CDR2 reads SASEGT.

What was sequenced was peripheral blood. This sequence originates from a man in his sixties with acute or convalescent COVID-19. V gene TRBV6-1 combines with J gene TRBJ1-4; D is unclear. The CDR3 region is CASSVNTLATNEKLFF. Here the CDR3 DNA reads TGTGCCAGCAGTGTTAACACCCTTGCAACTAATGAAAAACTGTTTTTT.